This T cell receptor (beta chain) came from a study of Graves' ophthalmopathy and Graves' hyperthyroidism. This clonotype has at least ten counts. What it binds is not known. Study findings and constraints: Most clonotypes expanded in thyroid above 0.001 frequency were present in blood too. From stable hyperthyroidism, ophthalmopathy was separated by a 13-signature model with 85% to 90% sensitivity and around 80% specificity.

The study amplified TCR beta CDR3 regions using RNA transcripts. First-round RT-PCR with HTBI primers preceded a second-round multiplex PCR. TCRdb called the multiplex PCR reads again in MiXCR, with one record for every CDR3 protein. The sample holds around 1,200,000 distinct CDR3 sequences, about two fifths seen once. The CDR3 totals 14 residues. Germline assignment: CDR1 LNHNV and CDR2 YYDKDF (reference sequence). Trimming left V 7 bases short and J 1 base short, with 13 bases between. This sequence originates from an adult man with Graves' hyperthyroidism. The specimen was peripheral blood or thyroid tissue (not recorded which). This chain links TRBV15 with TRBJ2-5; D unresolved. CDR3 in DNA: TGTGCCACCAATCCGTCCACATTCCAAGAGACCCAGTACTTC. Its translation: CATNPSTFQETQYF. The entire variable domain, with the rest obtained from reference TRBV15 and TRBJ2-5, is as follows: DAMVIQNPRYQVTQFGKPVTLSCSQTLNHNVMYWYQQKSSQAPKLLFHYYDKDFNNEADTPDNFQSRRPNTSFCFLDIRSPGLGDTAMYLCATNPSTFQETQYFGPGTRLLVL.